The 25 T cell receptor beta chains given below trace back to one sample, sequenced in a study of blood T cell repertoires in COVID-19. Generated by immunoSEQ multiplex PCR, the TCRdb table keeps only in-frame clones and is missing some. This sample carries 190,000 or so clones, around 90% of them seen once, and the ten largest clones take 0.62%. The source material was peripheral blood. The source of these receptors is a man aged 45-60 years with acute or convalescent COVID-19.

The CDR3 DNA reads as TGTGCCAGCAGTGAATTGGGAGGGTTCAGGAGCACTGAAGCTTTCTTT. Translated, it gives CASSELGGFRSTEAFF. The V gene is TRBV2, the J gene TRBJ1-1; unclear D gene. Germline CDR1 reads SNHLY; CDR2 reads FYNNEI. The CDR3 runs to 16 residues. V lost 2 bases, J lost 4 bases, and 17 bases lay in between.

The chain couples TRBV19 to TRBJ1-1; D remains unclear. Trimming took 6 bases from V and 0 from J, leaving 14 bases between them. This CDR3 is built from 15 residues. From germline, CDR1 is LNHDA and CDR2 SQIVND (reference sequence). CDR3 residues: CASSSYSYMNTEAFF. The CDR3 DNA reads TGTGCCAGTAGCTCGTACAGCTACATGAACACTGAAGCTTTCTTT. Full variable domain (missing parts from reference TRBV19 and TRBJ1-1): DGGITQSPKYLFRKEGQNVTLSCEQNLNHDAMYWYRQDPGQGLRLIYYSQIVNDFQKGDIAEGYSVSREKKESFPLTVTSAQKNPTAFYLCASSSYSYMNTEAFFGQGTRLTVV.

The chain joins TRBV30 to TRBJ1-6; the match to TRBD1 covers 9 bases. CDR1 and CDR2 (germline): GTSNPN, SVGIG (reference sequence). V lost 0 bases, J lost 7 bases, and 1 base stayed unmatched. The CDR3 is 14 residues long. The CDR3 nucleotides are TGTGCCTGGAGTGTTGGGACAGGGAATTCACCCCTCCACTTT. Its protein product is CAWSVGTGNSPLHF.

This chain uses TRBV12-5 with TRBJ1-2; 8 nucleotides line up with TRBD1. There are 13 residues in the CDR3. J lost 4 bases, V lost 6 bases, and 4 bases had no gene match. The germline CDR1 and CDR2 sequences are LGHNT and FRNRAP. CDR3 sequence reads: CASGVTGGYGYTF. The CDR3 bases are TGTGCTAGTGGAGTCACAGGGGGCTATGGCTACACCTTC. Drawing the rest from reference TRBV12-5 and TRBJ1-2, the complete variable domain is DARVTQTPRHKVTEMGQEVTMRCQPILGHNTVFWYRQTMMQGLELLAYFRNRAPLDDSGMPKDRFSAEMPDATLATLKIQPSEPRDSAVYFCASGVTGGYGYTFGSGTRLTVV.

This chain's CDR3 is CASSPGTGDGNTIYF. As DNA, the CDR3 is TGTGCCAGCAGTCCCGGGACAGGGGACGGAAACACCATATATTTT. The gene calls are TRBV6-5 and TRBJ1-3, with 10 bases identical to TRBD1. CDR1 is MNHEY and CDR2 is SVGAGI in the germline V gene. J was trimmed by 4 bases and V by 5 bases; bases with no gene match: 5. This CDR3 has 15 residues.

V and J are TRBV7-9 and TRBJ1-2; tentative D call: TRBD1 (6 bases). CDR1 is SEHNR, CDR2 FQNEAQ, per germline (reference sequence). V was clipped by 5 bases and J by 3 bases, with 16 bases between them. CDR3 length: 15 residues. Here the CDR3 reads CASSPKGVRDYGYTF. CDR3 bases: TGTGCCAGCAGCCCAAAGGGGGTTAGAGACTATGGCTACACCTTC.

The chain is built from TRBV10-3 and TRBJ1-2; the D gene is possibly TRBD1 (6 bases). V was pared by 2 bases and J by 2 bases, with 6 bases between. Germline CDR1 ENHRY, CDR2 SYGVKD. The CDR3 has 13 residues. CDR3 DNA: TGTGCCATCAGTGAGACAGGGAACTATGGCTACACCTTC. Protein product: CAISETGNYGYTF.

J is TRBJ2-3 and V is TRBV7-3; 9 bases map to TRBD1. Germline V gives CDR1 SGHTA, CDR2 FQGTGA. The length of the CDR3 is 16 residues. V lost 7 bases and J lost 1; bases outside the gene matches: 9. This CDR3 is CASIETRDRGTDTQYF. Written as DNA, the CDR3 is TGTGCCAGCATCGAAACCAGGGACAGGGGCACAGATACGCAGTATTTT.

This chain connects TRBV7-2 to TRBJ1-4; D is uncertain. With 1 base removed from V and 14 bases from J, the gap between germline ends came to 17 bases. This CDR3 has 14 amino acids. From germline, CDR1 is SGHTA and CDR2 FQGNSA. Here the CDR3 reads CASSLEREVSRLFF. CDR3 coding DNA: TGTGCCAGCAGCTTAGAGCGGGAGGTGAGTAGGCTGTTTTTT.

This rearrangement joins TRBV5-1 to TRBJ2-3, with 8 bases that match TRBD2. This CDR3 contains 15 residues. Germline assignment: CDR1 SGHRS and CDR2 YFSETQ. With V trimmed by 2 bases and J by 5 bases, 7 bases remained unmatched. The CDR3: CASSLTGGPEDTQYF. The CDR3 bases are TGCGCCAGCAGCTTAACGGGGGGGCCGGAAGATACGCAGTATTTT.

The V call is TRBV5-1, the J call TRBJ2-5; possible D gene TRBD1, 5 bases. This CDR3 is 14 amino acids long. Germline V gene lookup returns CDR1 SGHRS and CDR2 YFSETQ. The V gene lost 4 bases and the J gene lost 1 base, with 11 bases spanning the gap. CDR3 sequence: CASSLRQIQETQYF. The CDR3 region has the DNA TGCGCCAGCAGCCTTCGACAGATCCAAGAGACCCAGTACTTC.

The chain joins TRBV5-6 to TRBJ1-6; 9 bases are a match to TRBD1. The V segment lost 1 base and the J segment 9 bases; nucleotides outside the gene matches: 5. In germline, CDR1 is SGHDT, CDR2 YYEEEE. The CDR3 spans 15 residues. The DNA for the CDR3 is TGTGCCAGCAGCTTGTGGGGGACAGGGATTTCACCCCTCCACTTT. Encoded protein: CASSLWGTGISPLHF.

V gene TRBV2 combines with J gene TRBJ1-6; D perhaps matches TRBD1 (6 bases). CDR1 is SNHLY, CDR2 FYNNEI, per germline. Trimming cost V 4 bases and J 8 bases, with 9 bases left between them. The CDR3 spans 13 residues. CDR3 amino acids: CASSGQEDSPLHF. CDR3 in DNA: TGTGCCAGCAGTGGACAGGAGGATTCACCCCTCCACTTT.

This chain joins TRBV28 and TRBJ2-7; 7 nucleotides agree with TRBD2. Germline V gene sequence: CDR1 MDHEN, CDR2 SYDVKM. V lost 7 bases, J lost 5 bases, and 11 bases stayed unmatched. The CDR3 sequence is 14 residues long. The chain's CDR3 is CASTHRDYFHEQYF. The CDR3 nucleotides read TGTGCCAGCACCCACCGGGACTACTTCCACGAGCAGTACTTC.

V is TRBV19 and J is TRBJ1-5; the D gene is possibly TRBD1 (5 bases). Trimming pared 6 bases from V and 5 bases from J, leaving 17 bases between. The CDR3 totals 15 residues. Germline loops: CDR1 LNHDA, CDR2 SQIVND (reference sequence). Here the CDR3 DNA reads TGTGCCAGTAGAGAAGGGAGGGGTGGTTATCAGCCCCAGCATTTT. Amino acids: CASREGRGGYQPQHF.

The CDR3 loop is CASLDSNTEAFF. For the CDR3, the DNA is TGTGCCAGTTTAGATTCTAACACTGAAGCTTTCTTT. The chain couples TRBV19 to TRBJ1-1; no reliable D call. CDR3 length: 12 amino acids. CDR1 and CDR2 (germline): LNHDA, SQIVND (reference sequence). V dropped 8 bases and J dropped 2 bases, with 9 bases sitting between them.

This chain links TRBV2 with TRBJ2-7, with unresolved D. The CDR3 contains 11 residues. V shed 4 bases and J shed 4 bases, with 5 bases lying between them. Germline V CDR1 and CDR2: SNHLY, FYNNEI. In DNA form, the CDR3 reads TGTGCCAGCAGTGGAGAATACGAGCAGTACTTC. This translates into CASSGEYEQYF.

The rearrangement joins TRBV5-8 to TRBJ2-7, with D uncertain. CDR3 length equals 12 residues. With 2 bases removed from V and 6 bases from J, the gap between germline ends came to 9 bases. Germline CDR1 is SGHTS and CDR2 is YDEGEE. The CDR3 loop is CASSLNFGEQYF. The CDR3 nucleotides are TGTGCCAGCAGCTTAAATTTCGGCGAGCAGTACTTC.

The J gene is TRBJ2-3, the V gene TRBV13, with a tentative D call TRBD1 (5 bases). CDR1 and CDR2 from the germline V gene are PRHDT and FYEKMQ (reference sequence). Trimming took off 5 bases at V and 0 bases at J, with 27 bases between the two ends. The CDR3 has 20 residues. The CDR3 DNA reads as TGTGCCAGCAGCAACCTATTGGACACGGCGATTTCCTCTAGCACAGATACGCAGTATTTT. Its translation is CASSNLLDTAISSSTDTQYF. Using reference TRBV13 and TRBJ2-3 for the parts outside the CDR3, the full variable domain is AAGVIQSPRHLIKEKRETATLKCYPIPRHDTVYWYQQGPGQDPQFLISFYEKMQSDKGSIPDRFSAQQFSDYHSELNMSSLELGDSALYFCASSNLLDTAISSSTDTQYFGPGTRLTVL.

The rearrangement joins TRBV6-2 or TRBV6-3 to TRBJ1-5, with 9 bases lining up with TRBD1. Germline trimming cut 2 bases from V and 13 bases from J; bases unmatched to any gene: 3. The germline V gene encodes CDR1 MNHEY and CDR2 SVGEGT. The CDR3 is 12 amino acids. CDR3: CASSYRDRDQHF. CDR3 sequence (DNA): TGTGCCAGCAGTTACCGGGACAGGGATCAGCATTTT.

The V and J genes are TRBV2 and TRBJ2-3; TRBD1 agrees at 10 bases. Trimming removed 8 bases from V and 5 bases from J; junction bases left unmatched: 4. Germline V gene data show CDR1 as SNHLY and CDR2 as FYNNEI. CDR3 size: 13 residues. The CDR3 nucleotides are TGTGCCAGCGGAGGGACAGGGGTAGATACGCAGTATTTT. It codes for CASGGTGVDTQYF.

The CDR3 DNA is TGTGCCAGCAGACTCAGAGGGTCCTACGAGCAGTACTTC. It translates to CASRLRGSYEQYF. The chain couples TRBV6-5 to TRBJ2-7, with a weak D call TRBD2 (5 bases). CDR1 MNHEY and CDR2 SVGAGI come from the germline V gene. The CDR3 loop spans 13 amino acids. The V and J ends lost 6 bases and 1 base respectively, with 10 bases between them.

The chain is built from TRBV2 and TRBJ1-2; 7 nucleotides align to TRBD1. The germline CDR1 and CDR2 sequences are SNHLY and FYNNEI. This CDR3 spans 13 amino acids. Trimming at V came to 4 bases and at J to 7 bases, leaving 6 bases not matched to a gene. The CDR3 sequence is CASSAAGGTGYTF. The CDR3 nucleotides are TGTGCCAGCAGTGCCGCAGGGGGTACTGGCTACACCTTC. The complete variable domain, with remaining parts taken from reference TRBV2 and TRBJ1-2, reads EPEVTQTPSHQVTQMGQEVILRCVPISNHLYFYWYRQILGQKVEFLVSFYNNEISEKSEIFDDQFSVERPDGSNFTLKIRSTKLEDSAMYFCASSAAGGTGYTFGSGTRLTVV.

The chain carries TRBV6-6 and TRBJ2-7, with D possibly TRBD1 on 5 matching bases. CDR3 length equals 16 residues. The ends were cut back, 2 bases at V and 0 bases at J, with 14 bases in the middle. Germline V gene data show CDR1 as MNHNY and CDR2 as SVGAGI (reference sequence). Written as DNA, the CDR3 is TGTGCCAGCAGTTACGGGGCGACAGTCTACTCCTACGAGCAGTACGTC. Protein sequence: CASSYGATVYSYEQYV.

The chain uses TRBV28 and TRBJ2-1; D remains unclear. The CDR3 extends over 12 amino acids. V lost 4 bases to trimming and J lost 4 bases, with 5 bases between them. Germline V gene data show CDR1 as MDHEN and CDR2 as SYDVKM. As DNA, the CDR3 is TGTGCCAGCAGTTCCCAATACAATGAGCAGTTCTTC. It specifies CASSSQYNEQFF.